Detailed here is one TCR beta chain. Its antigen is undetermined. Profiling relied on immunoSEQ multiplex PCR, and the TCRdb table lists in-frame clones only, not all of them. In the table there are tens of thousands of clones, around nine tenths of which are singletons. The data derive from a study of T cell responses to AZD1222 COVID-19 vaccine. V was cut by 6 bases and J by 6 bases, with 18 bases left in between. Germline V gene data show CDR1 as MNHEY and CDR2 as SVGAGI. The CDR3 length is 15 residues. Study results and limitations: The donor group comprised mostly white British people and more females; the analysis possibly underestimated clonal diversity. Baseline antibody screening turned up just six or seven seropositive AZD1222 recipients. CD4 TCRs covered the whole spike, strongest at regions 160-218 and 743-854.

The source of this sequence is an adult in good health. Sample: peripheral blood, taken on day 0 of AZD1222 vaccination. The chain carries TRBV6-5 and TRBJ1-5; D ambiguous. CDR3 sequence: CASSRSQAAGQPQHF. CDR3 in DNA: TGTGCCAGCAGCAGATCTCAGGCGGCGGGTCAGCCCCAGCATTTT.